These 5 T cell receptor beta chains originate from one sample sequenced in a study of a mutant IDH1 vaccine in newly diagnosed glioma. For these receptors, no antigen is known. Sequenced by immunoSEQ multiplex PCR; TCRdb stores in-frame clones only, minus some. The repertoire holds 45,000 to 65,000 clones, less than 75% seen once, with more than 4.5% in the top ten. Time point in this sample: week 47, end of study. Topical imiquimod was applied with each vaccine dose, which held 300 ug of mutant IDH1 20-mer peptide. Sequencing was performed on peripheral blood mononuclear cells (PBMCs), taken from a glioma patient whose treatment included an IDH1 peptide vaccine. The receptors derive from a man aged 35 to 55 with glioma. Some clones in this sample may be carry-over from other donors' samples.

This chain joins TRBV6-1 and TRBJ2-5; 9 bases are a match to TRBD2. CDR3 length: 14 residues. V shed 5 bases and J 2 bases; nucleotides not matched to a gene: 3. The germline gives CDR1 MNHNS, CDR2 SASEGT. Here the CDR3 reads CASSFSGRQETQYF. The CDR3, as DNA: TGTGCCAGCAGTTTTAGCGGGAGACAAGAGACCCAGTACTTC.

This rearrangement joins TRBV5-1 to TRBJ2-7, with D uncertain. V lost 4 bases, J lost 4 bases, and 12 bases lay in between. Germline V gene data show CDR1 as SGHRS and CDR2 as YFSETQ. The CDR3 loop spans 13 amino acids. CDR3 nucleotide sequence: TGCGCCAGCAGCCGGAGCAGCCTTTACGAGCAGTACTTC. It specifies CASSRSSLYEQYF.

A few counts support this clone. The genes are TRBV6-5 and TRBJ1-1, with D hard to call. Germline assignment: CDR1 MNHEY and CDR2 SVGAGI. The CDR3 covers 12 residues. Trimming shortened V by 6 bases and J by 11 bases, and 16 bases separated the two germline ends. The DNA of the CDR3 is TGTGCCAGCAGGCTTCTAGGAGGGTTGGCTTTCTTT. Its translation: CASRLLGGLAFF.

The CDR3 region has the DNA TGCGCCAGCACCGGGGACAAGGACTACGAGCAGTACTTC. Protein product: CASTGDKDYEQYF. The chain has TRBV10-1 and TRBJ2-7; D is perhaps TRBD1 (6 bases). Germline CDR1 WNHNN, CDR2 SYGVQD (reference sequence). The V and J ends lost 7 bases and 3 bases respectively, with 13 bases between them. The CDR3 loop spans 13 amino acids.

This chain joins TRBV7-9 and TRBJ1-2, with D unclear. The CDR3 is 12 residues long. V shed 3 bases and J shed 1 base, with 3 bases lying between them. Germline values: CDR1 SEHNR, CDR2 FQNEAQ (reference sequence). The CDR3 sequence: CASSLGNYGYTF. DNA for the CDR3: TGTGCCAGCAGCTTGGGTAACTATGGCTACACCTTC.